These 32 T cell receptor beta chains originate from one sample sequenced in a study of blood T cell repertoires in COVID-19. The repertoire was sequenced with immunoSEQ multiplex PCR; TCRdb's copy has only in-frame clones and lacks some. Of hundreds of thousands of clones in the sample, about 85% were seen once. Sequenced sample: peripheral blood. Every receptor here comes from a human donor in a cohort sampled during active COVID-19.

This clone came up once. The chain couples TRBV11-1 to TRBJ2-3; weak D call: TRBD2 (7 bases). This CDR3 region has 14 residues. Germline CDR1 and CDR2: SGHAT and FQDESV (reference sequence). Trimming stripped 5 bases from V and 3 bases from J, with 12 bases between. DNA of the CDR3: TGTGCCAGCAGCCGGGGGGCAGGGACAGATACGCAGTATTTT. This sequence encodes CASSRGAGTDTQYF.

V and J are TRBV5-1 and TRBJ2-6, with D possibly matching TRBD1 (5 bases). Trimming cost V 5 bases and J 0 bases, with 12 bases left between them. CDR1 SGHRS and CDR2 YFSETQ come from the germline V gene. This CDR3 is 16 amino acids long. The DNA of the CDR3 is TGCGCCAGCAGGCCCAGGGTTTCCTCTGGGGCCAACGTCCTGACTTTC. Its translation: CASRPRVSSGANVLTF.

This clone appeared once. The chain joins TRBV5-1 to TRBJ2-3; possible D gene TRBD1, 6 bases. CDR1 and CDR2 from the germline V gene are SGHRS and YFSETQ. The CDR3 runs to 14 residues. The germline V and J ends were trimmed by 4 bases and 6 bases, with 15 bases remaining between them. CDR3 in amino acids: CASSRITGKDTQYF. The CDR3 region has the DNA TGCGCCAGCAGCCGTATTACAGGGAAGGATACGCAGTATTTT.

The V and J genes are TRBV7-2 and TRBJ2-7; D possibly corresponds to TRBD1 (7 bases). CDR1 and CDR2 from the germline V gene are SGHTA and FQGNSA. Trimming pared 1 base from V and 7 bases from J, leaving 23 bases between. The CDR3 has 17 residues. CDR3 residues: CASSLEGQGGHLREQYF. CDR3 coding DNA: TGTGCCAGCAGCTTAGAAGGGCAGGGGGGACATCTTCGGGAGCAGTACTTC.

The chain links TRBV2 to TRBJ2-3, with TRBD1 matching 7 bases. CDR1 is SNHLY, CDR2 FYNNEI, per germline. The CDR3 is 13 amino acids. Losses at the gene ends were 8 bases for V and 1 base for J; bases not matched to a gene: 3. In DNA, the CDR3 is TGTGCCAGCCAAGGACAGGGCACAGATACGCAGTATTTT. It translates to CASQGQGTDTQYF. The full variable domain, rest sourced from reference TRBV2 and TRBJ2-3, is EPEVTQTPSHQVTQMGQEVILRCVPISNHLYFYWYRQILGQKVEFLVSFYNNEISEKSEIFDDQFSVERPDGSNFTLKIRSTKLEDSAMYFCASQGQGTDTQYFGPGTRLTVL.

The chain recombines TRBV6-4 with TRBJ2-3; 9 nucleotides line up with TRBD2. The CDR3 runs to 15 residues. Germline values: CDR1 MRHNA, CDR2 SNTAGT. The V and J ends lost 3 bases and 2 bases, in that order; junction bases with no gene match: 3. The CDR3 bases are TGTGCCAGCAGTGAGCTAGCGGGGACCACAGATACGCAGTATTTT. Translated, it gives CASSELAGTTDTQYF.

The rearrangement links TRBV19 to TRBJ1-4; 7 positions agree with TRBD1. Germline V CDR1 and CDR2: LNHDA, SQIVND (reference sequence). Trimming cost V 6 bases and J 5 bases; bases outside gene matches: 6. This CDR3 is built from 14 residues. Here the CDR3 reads CASSTGASNEKLFF. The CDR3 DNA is TGTGCCAGTAGCACAGGGGCGTCGAATGAAAAACTGTTTTTT.

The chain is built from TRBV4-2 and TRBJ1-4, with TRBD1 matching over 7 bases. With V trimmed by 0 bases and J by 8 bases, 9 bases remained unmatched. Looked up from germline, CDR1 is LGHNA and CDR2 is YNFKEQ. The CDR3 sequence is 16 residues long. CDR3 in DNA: TGTGCCAGCAGCCAAGATCGGGGGACAGTCAAGGAAAAACTGTTTTTT. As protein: CASSQDRGTVKEKLFF.

This CDR3 is CASSRLAASTDTQYF. In DNA, the CDR3 is TGTGCCAGCAGCAGACTAGCGGCTAGCACAGATACGCAGTATTTT. This chain links TRBV9 with TRBJ2-3; 9 nucleotides match TRBD2. The CDR3 is 15 amino acids. The V and J ends lost 4 bases and 0 bases, in that order; junction bases with no gene match: 3. Germline-derived CDR1 and CDR2 are SGDLS and YYNGEE. The full variable domain, its missing parts supplied by reference TRBV9 and TRBJ2-3, is DSGVTQTPKHLITATGQRVTLRCSPRSGDLSVYWYQQSLDQGLQFLIQYYNGEERAKGNILERFSAQQFPDLHSELNLSSLELGDSALYFCASSRLAASTDTQYFGPGTRLTVL.

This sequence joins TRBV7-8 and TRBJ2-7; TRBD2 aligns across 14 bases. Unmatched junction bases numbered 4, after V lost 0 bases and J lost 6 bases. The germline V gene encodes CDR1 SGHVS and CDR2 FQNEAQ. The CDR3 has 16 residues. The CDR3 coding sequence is TGTGCCAGCAGCTTAGCCCTGACTAGCGGGAGGGGCGAGCAGTACTTC. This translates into CASSLALTSGRGEQYF.

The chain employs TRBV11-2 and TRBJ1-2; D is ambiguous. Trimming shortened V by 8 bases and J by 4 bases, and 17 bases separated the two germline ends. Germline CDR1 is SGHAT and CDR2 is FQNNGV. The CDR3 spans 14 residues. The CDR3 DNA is TGTGCCAGCGCCCCGCAGGCATCCTTCTATGGCTACACCTTC. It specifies CASAPQASFYGYTF.

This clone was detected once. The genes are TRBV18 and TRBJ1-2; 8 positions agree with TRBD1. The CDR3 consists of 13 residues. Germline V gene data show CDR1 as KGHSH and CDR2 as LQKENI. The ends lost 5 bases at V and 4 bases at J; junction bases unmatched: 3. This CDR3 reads CASSTGTGYGYTF. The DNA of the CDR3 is TGTGCCAGCTCAACCGGGACAGGCTATGGCTACACCTTC.

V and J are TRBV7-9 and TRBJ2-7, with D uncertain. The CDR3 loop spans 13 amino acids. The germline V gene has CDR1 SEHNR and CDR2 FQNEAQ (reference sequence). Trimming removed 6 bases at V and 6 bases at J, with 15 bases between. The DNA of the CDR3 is TGTGCCAGCAGTTCTATGCCAGGCCCCGAGCAGTACTTC. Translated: CASSSMPGPEQYF. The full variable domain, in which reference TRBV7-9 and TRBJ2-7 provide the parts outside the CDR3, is DTGVSQNPRHKITKRGQNVTFRCDPISEHNRLYWYRQTLGQGPEFLTYFQNEAQLEKSRLLSDRFSAERPKGSFSTLEIQRTEQGDSAMYLCASSSMPGPEQYFGPGTRLTVT.

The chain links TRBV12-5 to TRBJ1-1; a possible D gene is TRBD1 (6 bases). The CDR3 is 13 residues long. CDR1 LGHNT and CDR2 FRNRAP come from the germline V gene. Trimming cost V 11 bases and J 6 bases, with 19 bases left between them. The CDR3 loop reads CAGSEGGWSEAFF. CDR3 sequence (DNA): TGTGCTGGCTCCGAGGGGGGGTGGTCTGAAGCTTTCTTT. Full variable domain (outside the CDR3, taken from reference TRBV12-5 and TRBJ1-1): DARVTQTPRHKVTEMGQEVTMRCQPILGHNTVFWYRQTMMQGLELLAYFRNRAPLDDSGMPKDRFSAEMPDATLATLKIQPSEPRDSAVYFCAGSEGGWSEAFFGQGTRLTVV.

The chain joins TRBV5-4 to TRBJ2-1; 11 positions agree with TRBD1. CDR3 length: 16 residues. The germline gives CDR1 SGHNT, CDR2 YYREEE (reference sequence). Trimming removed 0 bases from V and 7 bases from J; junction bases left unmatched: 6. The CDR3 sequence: CASSLGTGGAVNEQFF. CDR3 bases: TGTGCCAGCAGCTTGGGGACAGGGGGCGCAGTAAATGAGCAGTTCTTC.

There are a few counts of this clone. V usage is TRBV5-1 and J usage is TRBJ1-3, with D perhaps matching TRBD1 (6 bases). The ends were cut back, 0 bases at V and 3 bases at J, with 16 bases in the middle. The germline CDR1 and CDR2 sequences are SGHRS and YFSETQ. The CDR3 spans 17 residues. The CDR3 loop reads CASSLGPGALGGNTIYF. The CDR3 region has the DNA TGCGCCAGCAGCTTGGGGCCAGGGGCTCTGGGTGGAAACACCATATATTTT.

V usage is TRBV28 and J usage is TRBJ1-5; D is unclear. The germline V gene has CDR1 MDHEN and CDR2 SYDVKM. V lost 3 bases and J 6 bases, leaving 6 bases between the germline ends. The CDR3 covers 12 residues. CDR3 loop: CASSFLSQPQHF. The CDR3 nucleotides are TGTGCCAGCAGTTTTTTATCTCAGCCCCAGCATTTT. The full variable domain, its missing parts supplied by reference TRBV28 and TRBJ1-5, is DVKVTQSSRYLVKRTGEKVFLECVQDMDHENMFWYRQDPGLGLRLIYFSYDVKMKEKGDIPEGYSVSREKKERFSLILESASTNQTSMYLCASSFLSQPQHFGDGTRLSIL.

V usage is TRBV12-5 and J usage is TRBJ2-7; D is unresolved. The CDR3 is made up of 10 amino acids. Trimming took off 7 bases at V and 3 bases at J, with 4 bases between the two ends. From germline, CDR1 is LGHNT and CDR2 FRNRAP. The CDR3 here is CASALYEQYF. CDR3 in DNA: TGTGCTAGTGCCCTCTACGAGCAGTACTTC.

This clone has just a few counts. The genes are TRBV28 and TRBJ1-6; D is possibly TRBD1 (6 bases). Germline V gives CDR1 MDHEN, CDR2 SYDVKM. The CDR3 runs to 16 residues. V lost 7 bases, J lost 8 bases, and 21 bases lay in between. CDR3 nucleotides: TGTGCCAGCACCGCCACAGGGTGGTCTTCCTATTCACCCCTCCACTTT. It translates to CASTATGWSSYSPLHF.

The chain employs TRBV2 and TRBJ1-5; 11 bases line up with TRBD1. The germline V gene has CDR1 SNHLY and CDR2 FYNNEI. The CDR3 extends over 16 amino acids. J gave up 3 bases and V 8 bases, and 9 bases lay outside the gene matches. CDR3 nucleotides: TGTGCCAGCTCACCGGGACAGGGGGTTATCAATCAGCCCCAGCATTTT. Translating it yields CASSPGQGVINQPQHF.

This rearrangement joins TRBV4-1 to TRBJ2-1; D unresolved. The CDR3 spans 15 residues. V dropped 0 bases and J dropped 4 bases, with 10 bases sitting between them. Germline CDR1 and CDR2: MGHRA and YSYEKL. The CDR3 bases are TGCGCCAGCAGCCAAGAAGTGGCGAGGTACAATGAGCAGTTCTTC. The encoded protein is CASSQEVARYNEQFF.

The CDR3 region has the DNA TGTGCCAGCAGCTTAGTCGCGGACACCATATATTTT. Protein sequence: CASSLVADTIYF. The chain has TRBV7-9 and TRBJ1-3; the D is unclear. Germline assignment: CDR1 SEHNR and CDR2 FQNEAQ (reference sequence). This CDR3 comprises 12 residues. V lost 1 base to trimming and J lost 8 bases, with 6 bases between them.

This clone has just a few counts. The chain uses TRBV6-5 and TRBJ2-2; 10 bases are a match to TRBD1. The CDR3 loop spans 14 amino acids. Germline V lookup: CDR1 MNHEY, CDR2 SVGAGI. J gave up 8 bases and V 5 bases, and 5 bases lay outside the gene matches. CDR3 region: CASSPGTGAGELFF. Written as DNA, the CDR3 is TGTGCCAGCAGTCCCGGGACAGGGGCGGGGGAGCTGTTTTTT.

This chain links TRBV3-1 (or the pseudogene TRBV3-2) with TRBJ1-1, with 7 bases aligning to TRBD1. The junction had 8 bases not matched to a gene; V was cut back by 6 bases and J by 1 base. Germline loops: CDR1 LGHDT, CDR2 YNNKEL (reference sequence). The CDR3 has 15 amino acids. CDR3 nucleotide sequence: TGTGCCAGCAGTTGCAACGGGACAGAGAACACTGAAGCTTTCTTT. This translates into CASSCNGTENTEAFF.

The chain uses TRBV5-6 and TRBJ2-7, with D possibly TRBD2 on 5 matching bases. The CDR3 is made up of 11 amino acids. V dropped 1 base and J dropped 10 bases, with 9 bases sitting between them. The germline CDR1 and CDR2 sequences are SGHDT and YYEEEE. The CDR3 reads CASSLPGVQYF. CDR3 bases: TGTGCCAGCAGCTTGCCCGGGGTACAGTACTTC.

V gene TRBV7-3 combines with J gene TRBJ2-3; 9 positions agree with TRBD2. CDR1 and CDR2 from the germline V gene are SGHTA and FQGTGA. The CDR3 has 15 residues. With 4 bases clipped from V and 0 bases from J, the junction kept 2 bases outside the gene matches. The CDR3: CASSYTSGSTDTQYF. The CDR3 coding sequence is TGTGCCAGCAGCTACACTAGCGGGAGCACAGATACGCAGTATTTT.

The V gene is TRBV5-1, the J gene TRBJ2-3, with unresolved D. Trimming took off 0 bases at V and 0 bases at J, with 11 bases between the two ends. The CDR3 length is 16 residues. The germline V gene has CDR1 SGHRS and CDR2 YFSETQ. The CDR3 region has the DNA TGCGCCAGCAGCTTGGCTGCCTCTACTAGCACAGATACGCAGTATTTT. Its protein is CASSLAASTSTDTQYF.

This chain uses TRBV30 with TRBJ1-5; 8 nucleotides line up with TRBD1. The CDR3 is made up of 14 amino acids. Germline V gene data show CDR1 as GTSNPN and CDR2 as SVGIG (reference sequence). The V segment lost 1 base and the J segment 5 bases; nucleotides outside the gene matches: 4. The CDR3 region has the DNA TGTGCCTGGAGTGGAGGGACAGGACATCAGCCCCAGCATTTT. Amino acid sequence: CAWSGGTGHQPQHF.

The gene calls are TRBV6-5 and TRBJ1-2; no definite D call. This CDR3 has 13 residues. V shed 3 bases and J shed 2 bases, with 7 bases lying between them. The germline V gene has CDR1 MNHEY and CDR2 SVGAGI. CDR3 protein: CASSYHRNYGYTF. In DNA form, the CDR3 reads TGTGCCAGCAGTTATCATAGAAACTATGGCTACACCTTC.

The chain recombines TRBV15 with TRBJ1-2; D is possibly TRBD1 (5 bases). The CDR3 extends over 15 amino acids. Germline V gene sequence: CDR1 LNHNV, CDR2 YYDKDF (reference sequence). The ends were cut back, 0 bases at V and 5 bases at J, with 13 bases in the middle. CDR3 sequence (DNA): TGTGCCACCAGCAGAGATCCCCACCAGGGTTATGGCTACACCTTC. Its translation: CATSRDPHQGYGYTF.

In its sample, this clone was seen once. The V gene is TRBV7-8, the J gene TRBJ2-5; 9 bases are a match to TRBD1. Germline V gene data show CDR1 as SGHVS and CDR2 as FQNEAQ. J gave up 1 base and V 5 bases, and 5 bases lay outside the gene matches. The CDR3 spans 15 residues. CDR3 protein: CASSLDRGLQETQYF. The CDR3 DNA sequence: TGTGCCAGCAGCCTGGACAGGGGACTCCAAGAGACCCAGTACTTC.

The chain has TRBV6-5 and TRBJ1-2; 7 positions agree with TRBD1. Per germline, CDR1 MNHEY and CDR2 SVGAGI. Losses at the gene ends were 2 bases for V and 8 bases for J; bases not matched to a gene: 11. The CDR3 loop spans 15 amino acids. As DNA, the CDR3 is TGTGCCAGCAGTTACACCCGACAGGGCCGCGGGGGCTACACCTTC. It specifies CASSYTRQGRGGYTF.